This T cell receptor (beta chain) was captured in a study of T cells after yellow fever vaccination. This clonotype was seen a handful of times. Its antigen is unidentified. Overall study results and limits: A secondary response was less intense yet reached its peak sooner, at day 5 versus 15. Clonotypes shared by both compartments, CD4 and CD8, made up a small share.

Each CDR3 protein is one row after TCRdb ran MiXCR on the 5' RACE reads. This table holds 100,000 to 150,000 distinct CDR3 sequences, over 8% found once. The J segment lost 1 base and the V segment lost 6 bases, leaving 4 bases of the junction unmatched. CDR3 length: 14 residues. V gene TRBV12-3 or TRBV12-4 combines with J gene TRBJ2-3; 7 bases align to TRBD1. This material consisted of CD8+ T cells sorted from PBMCs, taken on the day of the yellow fever booster vaccination. This receptor was obtained from a man younger than 35 who received the YFV17D yellow fever vaccine. This CDR3 is CASSSDRRTDTQYF. CDR3 DNA: TGTGCCAGCAGCTCGGACAGGCGCACAGATACGCAGTATTTT.